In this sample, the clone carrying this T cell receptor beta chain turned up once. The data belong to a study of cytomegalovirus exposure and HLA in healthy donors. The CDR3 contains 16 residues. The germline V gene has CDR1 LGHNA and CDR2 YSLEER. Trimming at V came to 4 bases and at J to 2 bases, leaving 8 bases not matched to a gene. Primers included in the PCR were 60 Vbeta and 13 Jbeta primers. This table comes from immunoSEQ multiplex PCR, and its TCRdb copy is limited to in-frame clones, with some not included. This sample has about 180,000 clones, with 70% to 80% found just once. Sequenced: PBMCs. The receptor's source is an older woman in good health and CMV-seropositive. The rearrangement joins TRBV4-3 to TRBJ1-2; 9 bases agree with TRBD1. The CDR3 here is CASSPDGQGWNYGYTF. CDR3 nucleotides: TGCGCCAGCAGCCCCGATGGACAGGGGTGGAACTATGGCTACACCTTC.